This entry concerns a single TCR beta chain. The specificity of this receptor is unknown. No much larger clone exists at a distance of one base, and base qualities are not known. This specimen comes from a study of PD-L1 blockade in urothelial cancer (dated by TCRdb to 2016 to 2017). As for the study more broadly: Therapy was started at some point between 2014 and 2016 for all patients, and atezolizumab 1,200 mg was administered intravenously every 3 weeks. Somatic, immune and clinical correlates of response to PD-L1 blockade with atezolizumab in urothelial cancer were the focus of an exploratory multi-omic analysis. Pretreatment blood TCR-seq was available for around 29 patients, at least one posttreatment blood collection was obtained for around 25 patients, and tumor TCR-seq was available for around 25 patients. Patients had an ECOG performance status of 0 or 1 and had received between 0 and 3 prior chemotherapy regimens. Durable clinical benefit was achieved by nine patients and was not achieved by 20 patients. In the same patients, pretreatment tumors underwent whole exome sequencing and RNA sequencing in addition to TCR sequencing. Pretreatment tumor samples, along with matched peripheral blood serially collected before and after atezolizumab treatment, were subjected to TCR sequencing. Durable clinical benefit meant progression-free survival longer than 6 months, and TCR features were also tested against progression-free and overall survival. Blood samples were analyzed at 3 weeks after treatment start (second dose) and at 6 weeks after treatment start. About nine tenths of the roughly 29 patients were identified as males with urothelial cancer of bladder origin, and a prior smoking history was reported by 18 of 29 patients. Blood samples yielded a median of around 150,000 T cells and tens of thousands of unique TCRs, with median clonality about 0.08.

The germline V gene gives CDR1 as ENHRY and CDR2 as SYGVKD. There are 14 amino acids in the CDR3, from cysteine to phenylalanine inclusive. Just CDR3 DNA is preserved here, 42 bases in frame from base 1. V and J lose 5 bases and 2 bases, and a span of 12 bases separates them. The cohort included some 30 patients with locally advanced or metastatic urothelial carcinoma who were treated at Memorial Sloan Kettering on a trial protocol. Peripheral blood mononuclear cells were collected pretreatment and during treatment, with between 1 and 8 total time points obtained per patient. The Qiagen DNeasy Blood extraction kit was used to purify genomic DNA from total PBMCs and tumor samples. PBMCs were collected pretreatment and during treatment and were isolated and stored as previously described. The research as a whole found: Improved progression-free and overall survival was found to be associated with pretreatment peripheral blood TCR clonality below the median. Among patients with durable benefit, tumor-associated TCR clones showed greater expansion in peripheral blood 3 weeks after treatment started (n of about 20, p = 0.022). Small sample size (n ≈ 30) and many exploratory analyses mean the results are intended to be hypothesis-generating.

Synthetic TCR analog templates were spiked into each PCR to estimate absolute template abundance from read counts. The immunoSEQ assay used bias-controlled V and J gene primers to amplify TCRbeta CDR3 regions from genomic DNA. Sequencing of rearranged TCRbeta segments was done at approximately 20X coverage. The source study handled its data this way. Sequencing errors were corrected by clustering, and CDR3s were annotated against IMGT so that V, D and J genes could be assigned. Downstream analyses used only productive TCRbeta rearrangements and left out out-of-frame or stop-codon sequences. To compute clonality, Shannon entropy was normalized by the log of the number of unique productive sequences and then subtracted from one. Fisher's exact test with Benjamini-Hochberg correction, at a threshold of adjusted p below 0.01, was used to find clones that differed between time points or between blood and tumor. TCRdb mirrors the immuneACCESS table, restricted to in-frame sequences. Some clones are absent from its copies; in checked studies, under half trace to an unresolved V gene, and the reason for the others is unknown. Clonal size and the V and J genes are those of that table, whereas D and trimming came from the DNA. The sample data list about 39,000 clones, and around 89% of these were observed just once. Of the sample, around 1.8% is held by the ten largest clones.

Recombination linked TRBV10-3 to TRBJ1-1, and the D gene may be TRBD1, 6 bases matching. This receptor was obtained from a man in his sixties with urothelial cancer. The source was PBMCs, collected around atezolizumab (anti-PD-L1) treatment. The CDR3 is CAISSGGANTEAFF. The DNA sequence is TGTGCCATCAGTTCTGGGGGGGCAAACACTGAAGCTTTCTTT.